These 17 T cell receptor beta chains were all obtained from the same sample, sequenced in a study of T cell changes during pregnancy in multiple sclerosis. The assay was immunoSEQ multiplex PCR, and TCRdb's table has in-frame clones only and misses some. The sample has 30,000 to 45,000 clones; roughly 92% are singletons. The sample was PBMCs (not recorded whether the cells were cultured). The receptors shown here come from a female donor with multiple sclerosis, enrolled in a pregnancy study.

J is TRBJ2-1 and V is TRBV19, with 9 bases fitting TRBD1. Germline V CDR1 and CDR2: LNHDA, SQIVND (reference sequence). Germline trimming cut 2 bases from V and 5 bases from J; bases unmatched to any gene: 13. This CDR3 has 18 amino acids. The CDR3 nucleotides are TGTGCCAGTAGTATATTCGGTTGGGACAGGGCTTTTAACAATGAGCAGTTCTTC. Protein sequence: CASSIFGWDRAFNNEQFF.

The chain couples TRBV10-3 to TRBJ2-7; possible D gene TRBD1, 8 bases. Trimming left V 6 bases short and J 5 bases short, with 17 bases between. This CDR3 spans 14 amino acids. The germline V gene encodes CDR1 ENHRY and CDR2 SYGVKD. The CDR3 spells CAISLQGGDHEQYF. The CDR3 DNA sequence: TGTGCCATCAGCTTACAGGGGGGGGACCACGAGCAGTACTTC.

The J gene is TRBJ2-1, the V gene TRBV10-1; D is possibly TRBD1 or TRBD2 (5 bases each). V lost 8 bases and J 2 bases, leaving 10 bases between the germline ends. This CDR3 contains 13 residues. Per germline, CDR1 WNHNN and CDR2 SYGVQD (reference sequence). CDR3 sequence reads: CASARGPYNEQFF. The CDR3 DNA reads TGCGCCAGCGCCCGGGGACCCTACAATGAGCAGTTCTTC.

This sequence joins TRBV11-2 and TRBJ2-7, with TRBD2 identical over 12 bases. Germline loops: CDR1 SGHAT, CDR2 FQNNGV. The CDR3 consists of 15 residues. The junction had 0 bases not matched to a gene; V was cut back by 0 bases and J by 3 bases. Here the CDR3 DNA reads TGTGCCAGCAGCTTAGAGACTAGCGGGAGCTACGAGCAGTACTTC. Encoded protein: CASSLETSGSYEQYF.

The V and J genes are TRBV11-2 and TRBJ1-4; 10 nucleotides align to TRBD1. The J segment lost 8 bases and the V segment lost 5 bases, leaving 5 bases of the junction unmatched. Per germline, CDR1 SGHAT and CDR2 FQNNGV. The CDR3 is made up of 14 amino acids. CDR3 nucleotides: TGTGCCAGCAGCCAAGACAGGGGGCGGGAAAAACTGTTTTTT. It is translated as CASSQDRGREKLFF. Complete variable domain (other parts from reference TRBV11-2 and TRBJ1-4): EAGVAQSPRYKIIEKRQSVAFWCNPISGHATLYWYQQILGQGPKLLIQFQNNGVVDDSQLPKDRFSAERLKGVDSTLKIQPAKLEDSAVYLCASSQDRGREKLFFGSGTQLSVL.

In DNA, the CDR3 is TGTGCCAGCAGCAAAAAAGGGGACAGGGAAAAGAGCAATCAGCCCCAGCATTTT. This codes for CASSKKGDREKSNQPQHF. The chain is built from TRBV21-1 and TRBJ1-5; the table names TRBD1, a call not compared with the DNA. TRBV21-1 is a pseudogene segment. The CDR3 consists of 18 residues.

The V gene is TRBV14, the J gene TRBJ2-1; no clear D. CDR1 SGHDN and CDR2 FVKESK come from the germline V gene. Trimming shortened V by 4 bases and J by 7 bases, and 17 bases separated the two germline ends. This CDR3 spans 15 amino acids. For the CDR3, the DNA is TGTGCCAGCAGCCCCCGGATAGCCCCCACTAATGAGCAGTTCTTC. Its translation is CASSPRIAPTNEQFF.

V gene TRBV7-2 combines with J gene TRBJ2-7; D is uncertain. Germline CDR1 reads SGHTA; CDR2 reads FQGNSA. This CDR3 has 14 residues. Trimming removed 1 base from V and 0 bases from J, with 7 bases in between. CDR3: CASSLDVSSYEQYF. CDR3 DNA sequence: TGTGCCAGCAGCTTAGATGTCAGCTCCTACGAGCAGTACTTC.

V usage is TRBV9 and J usage is TRBJ2-5, with D maybe TRBD2 (5 bases). Trimming took off 1 base at V and 5 bases at J, with 12 bases between the two ends. Looked up from germline, CDR1 is SGDLS and CDR2 is YYNGEE. The CDR3 runs to 14 residues. The CDR3 DNA reads as TGTGCCAGCAGCGTATCTGCTCGAGGGGAGACCCAGTACTTC. Protein product: CASSVSARGETQYF. Filled out from reference TRBV9 and TRBJ2-5, the complete variable domain reads DSGVTQTPKHLITATGQRVTLRCSPRSGDLSVYWYQQSLDQGLQFLIQYYNGEERAKGNILERFSAQQFPDLHSELNLSSLELGDSALYFCASSVSARGETQYFGPGTRLLVL.

This chain joins TRBV7-8 and TRBJ2-7; 14 bases agree with TRBD2. CDR1 is SGHVS, CDR2 FQNEAQ, per germline. This CDR3 is built from 14 residues. The V and J ends lost 7 bases and 7 bases, in that order; junction bases with no gene match: 6. CDR3 sequence reads: CASTGLAGGREQYF. For the CDR3, the DNA is TGTGCCAGCACCGGACTAGCGGGAGGCCGGGAGCAGTACTTC.

The chain links TRBV7-2 to TRBJ1-5; D gene uncertain. The length of the CDR3 is 13 residues. The germline V gene encodes CDR1 SGHTA and CDR2 FQGNSA. V dropped 8 bases and J dropped 7 bases, with 15 bases sitting between them. CDR3 sequence reads: CASGQDPSQPQHF. CDR3 bases: TGTGCCAGCGGCCAGGACCCAAGCCAGCCCCAGCATTTT.

This chain uses TRBV30 with TRBJ1-3; D remains unclear. The CDR3 spans 11 residues. The V gene's germline CDR1 is GTSNPN and CDR2 SVGIG (reference sequence). V was shortened by 2 bases and J by 7 bases, with 6 bases between the two germline ends. The CDR3 sequence is CAWSLGNTIYF. The CDR3 coding sequence is TGTGCCTGGAGTCTAGGTAACACCATATATTTT.

This chain links TRBV19 with TRBJ1-1, with D tentatively TRBD1 (5 bases). The CDR3 extends over 14 amino acids. CDR1 and CDR2 (germline): LNHDA, SQIVND (reference sequence). Trimming stripped 2 bases from V and 4 bases from J, with 11 bases between. The chain's CDR3 is CASSISRATTEAFF. Written as DNA, the CDR3 is TGTGCCAGTAGTATAAGCAGGGCGACCACTGAAGCTTTCTTT.

The rearrangement uses TRBV28 and TRBJ2-5; 8 nucleotides agree with TRBD1. V lost 3 bases and J lost 8; bases outside the gene matches: 17. There are 17 residues in the CDR3. Germline V lookup: CDR1 MDHEN, CDR2 SYDVKM. CDR3 residues: CASSLGQDPRNLDTQYF. The CDR3 DNA sequence: TGTGCCAGCAGTTTGGGACAGGACCCGAGGAATTTAGATACCCAGTACTTC.

This clone has a handful of counts. This chain connects TRBV6-5 to TRBJ1-2; D might be TRBD1 (5 bases). This CDR3 is 13 amino acids long. The germline V gene has CDR1 MNHEY and CDR2 SVGAGI. The V and J ends lost 2 bases and 11 bases respectively, with 15 bases between them. CDR3 protein: CASSYRDALGYTF. The CDR3 DNA is TGTGCCAGCAGTTACAGGGACGCGCTGGGGTACACCTTC.

V usage is TRBV4-1 and J usage is TRBJ2-2; 9 nucleotides line up with TRBD1. The CDR3 is 16 residues long. The germline gives CDR1 MGHRA, CDR2 YSYEKL. The J segment lost 1 base and the V segment lost 6 bases, leaving 6 bases of the junction unmatched. CDR3 nucleotides: TGCGCCAGCAGACCTACAGGGGGCCGGAACACCGGGGAGCTGTTTTTT. It translates to CASRPTGGRNTGELFF.

V and J are TRBV6-6 and TRBJ2-7; the match to TRBD2 covers 10 bases. CDR3 length equals 16 residues. Unmatched junction bases numbered 17, after V lost 6 bases and J lost 9 bases. Germline-derived CDR1 and CDR2 are MNHNY and SVGAGI (reference sequence). The CDR3: CASSLTTGLARAGQYF. The CDR3 DNA is TGTGCCAGCAGCCTTACAACGGGACTAGCGAGAGCAGGGCAGTACTTC.